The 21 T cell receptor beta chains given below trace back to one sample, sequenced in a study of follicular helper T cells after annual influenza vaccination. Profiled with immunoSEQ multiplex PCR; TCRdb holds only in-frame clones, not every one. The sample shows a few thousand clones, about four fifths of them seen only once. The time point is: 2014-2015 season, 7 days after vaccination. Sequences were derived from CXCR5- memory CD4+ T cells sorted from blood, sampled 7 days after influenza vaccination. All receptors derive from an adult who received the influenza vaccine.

The CDR3 bases are TGTGCCAGTAGTAGCACGGGACAGGGGCGCAATCAGCCCCAGCATTTT. Translation: CASSSTGQGRNQPQHF. The rearrangement joins TRBV19 to TRBJ1-5, with TRBD1 matching 10 bases. In germline, CDR1 is LNHDA, CDR2 SQIVND (reference sequence). Trimming cost V 4 bases and J 2 bases; bases outside gene matches: 5. The CDR3 sequence is 16 residues long.

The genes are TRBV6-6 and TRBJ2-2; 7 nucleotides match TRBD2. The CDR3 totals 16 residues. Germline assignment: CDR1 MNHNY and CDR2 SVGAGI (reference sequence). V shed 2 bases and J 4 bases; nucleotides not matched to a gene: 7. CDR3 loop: CASSYLGGTATGELFF. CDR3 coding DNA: TGTGCCAGCAGTTACCTGGGGGGGACTGCCACCGGGGAGCTGTTTTTT.

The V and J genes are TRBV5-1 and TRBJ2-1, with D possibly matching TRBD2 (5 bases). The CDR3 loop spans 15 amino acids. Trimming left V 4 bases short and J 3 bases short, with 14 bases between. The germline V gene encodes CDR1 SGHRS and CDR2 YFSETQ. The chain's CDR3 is CASSPAARSYNEQFF. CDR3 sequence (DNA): TGCGCCAGCAGCCCAGCGGCGCGGAGCTACAATGAGCAGTTCTTC.

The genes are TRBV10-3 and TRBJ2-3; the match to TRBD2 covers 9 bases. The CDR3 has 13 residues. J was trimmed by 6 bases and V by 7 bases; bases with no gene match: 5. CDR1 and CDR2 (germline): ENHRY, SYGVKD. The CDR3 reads CAIKRGARDTQYF. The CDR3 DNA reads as TGTGCCATCAAGCGGGGGGCGCGGGATACGCAGTATTTT.

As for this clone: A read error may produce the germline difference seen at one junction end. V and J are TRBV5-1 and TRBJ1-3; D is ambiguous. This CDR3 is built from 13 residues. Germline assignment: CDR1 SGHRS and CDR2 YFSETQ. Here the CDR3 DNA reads TGCGCCAGCAGCTTGGAACAAGGAACCACCATATATTTT. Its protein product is CASSLEQGTTIYF.

CDR3 sequence reads: CASGLAPQGEAFF. DNA of the CDR3: TGTGCTAGTGGTTTGGCCCCTCAGGGTGAAGCTTTCTTT. The chain has TRBV12-5 and TRBJ1-1; the D gene is possibly TRBD1 (5 bases). The CDR3 covers 13 residues. Trimming shortened V by 1 base and J by 7 bases, and 10 bases separated the two germline ends. Per germline, CDR1 LGHNT and CDR2 FRNRAP.

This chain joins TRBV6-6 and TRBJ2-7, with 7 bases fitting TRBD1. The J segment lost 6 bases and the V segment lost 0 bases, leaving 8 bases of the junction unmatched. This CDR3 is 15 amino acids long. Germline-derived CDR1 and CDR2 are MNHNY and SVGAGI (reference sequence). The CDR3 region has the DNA TGTGCCAGCAGTTACTCTGCCGACAGGGTGTCCGAGCAGTACTTC. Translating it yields CASSYSADRVSEQYF.

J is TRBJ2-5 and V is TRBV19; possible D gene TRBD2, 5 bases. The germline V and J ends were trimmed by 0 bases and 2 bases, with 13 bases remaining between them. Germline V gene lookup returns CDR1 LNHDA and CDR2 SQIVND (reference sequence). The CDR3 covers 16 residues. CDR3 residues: CASSIDPGRGQETQYF. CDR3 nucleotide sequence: TGTGCCAGTAGTATAGATCCCGGACGGGGTCAAGAGACCCAGTACTTC.

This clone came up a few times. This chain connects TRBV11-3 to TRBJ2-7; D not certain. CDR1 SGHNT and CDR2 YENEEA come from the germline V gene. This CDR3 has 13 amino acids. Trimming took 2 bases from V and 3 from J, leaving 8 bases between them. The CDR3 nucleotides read TGTGCCAGCAGCTTAAACTCTTACTACGAGCAGTACTTC. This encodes CASSLNSYYEQYF.

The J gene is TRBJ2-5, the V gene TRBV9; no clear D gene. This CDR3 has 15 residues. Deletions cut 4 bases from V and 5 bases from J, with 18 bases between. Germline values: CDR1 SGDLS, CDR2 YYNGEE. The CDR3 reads CASSPRGSADETQYF. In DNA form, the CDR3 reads TGTGCCAGCAGCCCTCGAGGAAGCGCGGACGAGACCCAGTACTTC.

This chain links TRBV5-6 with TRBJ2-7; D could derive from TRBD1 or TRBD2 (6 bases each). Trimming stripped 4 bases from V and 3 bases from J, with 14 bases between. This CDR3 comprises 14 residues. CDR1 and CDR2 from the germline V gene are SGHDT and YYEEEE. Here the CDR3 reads CASSRGVRSYEQYF. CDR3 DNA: TGTGCCAGCAGCAGGGGGGTAAGGAGCTACGAGCAGTACTTC.

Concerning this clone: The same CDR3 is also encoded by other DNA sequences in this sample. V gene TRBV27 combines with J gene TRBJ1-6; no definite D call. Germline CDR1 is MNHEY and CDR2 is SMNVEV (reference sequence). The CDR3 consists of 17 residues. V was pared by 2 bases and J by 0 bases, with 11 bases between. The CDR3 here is CASSLVGGSSYNSPLHF. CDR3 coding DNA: TGTGCCAGCAGTTTAGTGGGTGGCAGCTCCTATAATTCACCCCTCCACTTT.

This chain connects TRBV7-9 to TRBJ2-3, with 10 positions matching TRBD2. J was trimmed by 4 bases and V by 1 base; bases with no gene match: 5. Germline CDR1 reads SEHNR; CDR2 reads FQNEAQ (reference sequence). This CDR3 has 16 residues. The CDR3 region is CASSLELAGRADTQYF. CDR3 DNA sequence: TGTGCCAGCAGCTTAGAACTAGCGGGGCGAGCAGATACGCAGTATTTT.

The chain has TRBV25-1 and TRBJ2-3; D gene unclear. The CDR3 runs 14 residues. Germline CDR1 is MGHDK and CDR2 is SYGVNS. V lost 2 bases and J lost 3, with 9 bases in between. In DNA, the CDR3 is TGTGCCAGCAGTGAACTTAGGATTACAGATACGCAGTATTTT. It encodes CASSELRITDTQYF.

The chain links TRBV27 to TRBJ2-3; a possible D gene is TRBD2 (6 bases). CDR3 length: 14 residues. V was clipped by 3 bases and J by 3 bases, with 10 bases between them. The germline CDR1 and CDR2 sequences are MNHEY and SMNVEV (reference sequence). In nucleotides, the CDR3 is TGTGCCAGCAGTTTGGCGGGGAGGACAGATACGCAGTATTTT. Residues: CASSLAGRTDTQYF.

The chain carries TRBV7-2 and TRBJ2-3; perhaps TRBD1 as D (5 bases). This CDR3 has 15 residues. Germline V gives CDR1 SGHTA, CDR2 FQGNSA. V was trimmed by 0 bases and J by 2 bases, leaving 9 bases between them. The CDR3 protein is CASSLAPGSTDTQYF. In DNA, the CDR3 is TGTGCCAGCAGCTTAGCACCAGGGTCCACAGATACGCAGTATTTT.

The CDR3 DNA sequence: TGTGCCAGCACCCGAGGGACGGGGCTTCGGGGAGATACGCAGTATTTT. Amino acids: CASTRGTGLRGDTQYF. V gene TRBV2 combines with J gene TRBJ2-3; TRBD1 or TRBD2 may be the D gene (5 bases each). The CDR3 length is 16 residues. Germline assignment: CDR1 SNHLY and CDR2 FYNNEI. V shed 7 bases and J shed 5 bases, with 22 bases lying between them.

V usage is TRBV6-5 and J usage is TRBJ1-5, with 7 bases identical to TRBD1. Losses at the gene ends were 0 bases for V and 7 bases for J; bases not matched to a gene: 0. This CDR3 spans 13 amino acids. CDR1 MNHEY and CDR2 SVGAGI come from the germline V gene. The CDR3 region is CASSYSTGQPQHF. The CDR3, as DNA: TGTGCCAGCAGTTACTCGACAGGGCAGCCCCAGCATTTT.

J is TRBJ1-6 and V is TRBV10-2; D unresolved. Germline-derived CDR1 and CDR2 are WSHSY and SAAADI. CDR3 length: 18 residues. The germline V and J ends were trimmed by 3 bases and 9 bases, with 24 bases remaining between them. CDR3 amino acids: CASSDPHLSPSFISPLHF. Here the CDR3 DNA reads TGCGCCAGCAGTGACCCTCACCTTAGTCCCTCGTTTATTTCACCCCTCCACTTT.

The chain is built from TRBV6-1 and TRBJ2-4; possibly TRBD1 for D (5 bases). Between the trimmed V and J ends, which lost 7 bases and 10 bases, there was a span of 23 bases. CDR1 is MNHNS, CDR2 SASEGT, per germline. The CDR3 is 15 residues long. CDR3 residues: CASNARNLQVSIQYF. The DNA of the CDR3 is TGTGCCAGCAATGCGAGGAATTTACAGGTTTCGATTCAGTACTTC.

This CDR3 is CAWMGGPSSGETQYF. CDR3 DNA sequence: TGTGCCTGGATGGGGGGGCCGTCGTCGGGAGAGACCCAGTACTTC. The gene calls are TRBV30 and TRBJ2-5; weak D call: TRBD2 (7 bases). Germline V CDR1 and CDR2: GTSNPN, SVGIG (reference sequence). There are 15 residues in the CDR3. Trimming pared 4 bases from V and 4 bases from J, leaving 19 bases between.